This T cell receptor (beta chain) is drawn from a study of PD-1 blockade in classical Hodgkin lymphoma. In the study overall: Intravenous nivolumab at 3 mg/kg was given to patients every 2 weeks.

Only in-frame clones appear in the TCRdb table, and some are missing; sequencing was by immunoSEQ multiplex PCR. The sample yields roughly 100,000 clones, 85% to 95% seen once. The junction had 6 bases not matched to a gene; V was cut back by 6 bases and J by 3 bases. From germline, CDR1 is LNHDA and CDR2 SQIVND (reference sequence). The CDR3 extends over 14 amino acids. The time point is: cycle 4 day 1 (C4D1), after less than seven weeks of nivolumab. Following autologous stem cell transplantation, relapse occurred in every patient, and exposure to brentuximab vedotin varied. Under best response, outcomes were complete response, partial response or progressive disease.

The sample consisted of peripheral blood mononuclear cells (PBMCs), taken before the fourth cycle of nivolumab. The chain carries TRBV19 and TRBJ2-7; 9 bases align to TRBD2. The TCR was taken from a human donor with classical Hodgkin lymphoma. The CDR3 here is CASRSREGLYEQYF. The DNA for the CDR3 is TGTGCCAGTAGATCGCGGGAGGGCCTCTACGAGCAGTACTTC.